The rows below give T cell receptor beta chains drawn from one sample of a study of technical replicates of blood from several donors. Some clones are missing from TCRdb's copy, which holds only in-frame ones; the method was immunoSEQ multiplex PCR. The sample has fewer than 95,000 clones; 94% are singletons. The sample taken for sequencing was T cells isolated from PBMCs. The receptor source for this set is a human donor in good health. The CDR3 runs from the conserved cysteine through the conserved F or W. A D gene is named only where the DNA matches it firmly. Size values are once, few and many counts, or a class for expanded clones, and some rows have none.

v_call	clone_size	j_call	d_call	cdr3_aa	cdr3_nt
TRBV15	NA	TRBJ1-5	TRBD1	CATSRDGNRGRPQHF	TGTGCCACCAGCAGAGATGGGAACAGGGGGCGGCCCCAGCATTTT
TRBV7-3	NA	TRBJ1-2	TRBD1	CASSPTGGDGYTF	TGTGCCAGCAGCCCAACAGGGGGGGATGGCTACACCTTC
TRBV7-9	NA	TRBJ2-3	TRBD2	CASSLSGGGGTQYF	TGTGCCAGCAGCCTTAGCGGGGGAGGGGGTACGCAGTATTTT
TRBV10-2	NA	TRBJ2-6	TRBD1	CASSADRDPGANVLTF	TGCGCCAGCAGTGCGGACAGGGACCCTGGGGCCAACGTCCTGACTTTC
TRBV27	NA	TRBJ2-1	NA	CASSSLGVGSYNEQFF	TGTGCCAGCAGTAGCCTTGGAGTCGGCTCCTACAATGAGCAGTTCTTC
TRBV25-1	NA	TRBJ1-2	NA	CASSGQGSQGYTF	TGTGCCAGCAGTGGCCAGGGATCTCAGGGCTACACCTTC
TRBV10-3	NA	TRBJ2-3	TRBD1	CAISGDSSTDTQYF	TGTGCCATCAGTGGGGACAGCTCCACAGATACGCAGTATTTT
TRBV30	once	TRBJ1-4	TRBD1	CAWSRGRGEKLFF	TGTGCCTGGAGCAGGGGGCGCGGTGAAAAACTGTTTTTT
TRBV5-4	NA	TRBJ1-1	TRBD1	CASSPRDRADTEAFF	TGTGCCAGCAGCCCCCGGGACAGGGCGGACACTGAAGCTTTCTTT
TRBV29-1	NA	TRBJ1-1	NA	CRVESGGAFF	TGCAGAGTTGAATCAGGCGGGGCTTTCTTT
TRBV6-5	NA	TRBJ2-5	TRBD2	CASSYQLAREETQYF	TGTGCCAGCAGTTACCAACTAGCGCGAGAAGAGACCCAGTACTTC
TRBV28	NA	TRBJ2-7	NA	CASSYYATRILYEQYF	TGTGCCAGCAGCTATTATGCAACCCGAATTCTCTACGAGCAGTACTTC
TRBV7-2	NA	TRBJ2-7	TRBD2	CASSLGLAAYEQYF	TGTGCCAGCAGCTTAGGACTAGCTGCCTACGAGCAGTACTTC
TRBV12-5	NA	TRBJ1-3	TRBD1	CASGLGGWTGSTPTSRNTIYF	TGTGCTAGTGGTTTGGGGGGATGGACAGGGAGCACCCCAACCAGCAGAAACACCATATATTTT
TRBV4-1	NA	TRBJ2-2	TRBD1	CASSPRVGRGYDTGELFF	TGCGCCAGCAGCCCGCGAGTGGGCAGGGGGTATGACACCGGGGAGCTGTTTTTT
TRBV5-4	NA	TRBJ1-4	TRBD1	CASSKGQGSATNEKLFF	TGTGCCAGCAGCAAGGGACAGGGTAGTGCAACTAATGAAAAACTGTTTTTT
TRBV2	NA	TRBJ2-1	TRBD2	CASSESSGTNEQFF	TGTGCCAGCAGTGAATCTAGCGGGACCAATGAGCAGTTCTTC
TRBV25-1	NA	TRBJ1-1	NA	CASSRSGGTEAFF	TGTGCCAGCAGTCGCTCCGGGGGCACTGAAGCTTTCTTT